What follows describes a single T cell receptor (beta chain). Sampling of alopecia areata patients yielded lesional scalp punch biopsies as well as peripheral blood. This sample stems from a study of CD8+ T cells in alopecia areata. The authors extracted RNA and reverse transcribed it into cDNA as the sequencing template. Profiling relied on immunoSEQ multiplex PCR, and the TCRdb table lists in-frame clones only, not all of them. The sample shows 100,000 to 150,000 clones, about 46% of them seen only once. CDR3 size: 14 residues. Germline V gene lookup returns CDR1 SEHNR and CDR2 FQNEAQ (reference sequence). V was trimmed by 2 bases and J by 1 base, leaving 7 bases between them.

The chain combines TRBV7-9 with TRBJ2-3, with D maybe TRBD2 (5 bases). The receptor's source is a human donor with alopecia areata. The sequencing sample was made of NKG2D-low CD8+ T cells sorted from blood. The CDR3 coding sequence is TGTGCCAGCAGCTTAAGAGCGGGCACAGATACGCAGTATTTT. Residues: CASSLRAGTDTQYF.